These 3 T cell receptor beta chains share one sample of origin, sequenced in a study of blood T cells in healthy people across ages. Combining a sample-barcoded 5' primer with a J-beta primer mix, a second PCR ran for roughly 7 to 12 cycles. In TCRdb, the 5' RACE reads were re-called with MiXCR into one record per CDR3 protein. Of fewer than 900,000 distinct CDR3 sequences in the sample, around 40% were seen once. What was sequenced was blood. The receptors were sampled from a woman in her sixties in good health.

The rearrangement uses TRBV30 and TRBJ1-1; D is ambiguous. Trimming shortened V by 5 bases and J by 1 base, and 11 bases separated the two germline ends. The CDR3 runs 13 residues. CDR1 is GTSNPN and CDR2 is SVGIG in the germline V gene (reference sequence). The CDR3 DNA is TGTGCCTGGGATCGGACGGAGAACACTGAAGCTTTCTTT. Residues: CAWDRTENTEAFF.

The rearrangement uses TRBV6-2 or TRBV6-3 and TRBJ2-5, with D perhaps matching TRBD2 (6 bases). This CDR3 has 14 amino acids. The V end lost 9 bases, the J end lost 2 bases, and 16 bases lay between the germline ends. CDR1 is MNHEY, CDR2 SVGEGT, per germline. The DNA for the CDR3 is TGTGCCAGTAGACCCCTAGCGTTTCAAGAGACCCAGTACTTC. Translation: CASRPLAFQETQYF.

The chain is built from TRBV12-1 and TRBJ2-1; TRBD2 is the table's D call and was not checked against the DNA. TRBV12-1 is deemed a pseudogene. CDR3 size: 17 residues. Written as DNA, the CDR3 is TGTGCCAGCAGCTTTGAGGTTGGCTTTACGGGAGACAATGAGCAGTTCTTC. Protein product: CASSFEVGFTGDNEQFF.